The sequence of this T cell receptor beta chain was determined in a study of T cells after posttransplantation cyclophosphamide. General study points: Blood and skin or GI T cell repertoires showed limited TRB overlap. Later blood repertoires were often dominated by clones from the donor CD8+ memory compartment. Recipient CMV seropositivity and CMV reactivation strongly tracked TRB clonality.

For this clone: Its antigen is not identified.

The table came from immunoSEQ multiplex PCR; TCRdb's copy has only in-frame clones and leaves some out. Of approximately 47,000 clones in the sample, approximately 90% were seen once. The clonotype was recovered from a woman in her 50s in good health and a related stem cell transplant donor. Material for sequencing was PBMCs.

Here the CDR3 DNA reads TGTGCCAGCAGCCCCCGCCTGGGAGGGGTGGTCACTGAAGCTTTCTTT. This sequence encodes CASSPRLGGVVTEAFF. The genes are TRBV5-4 and TRBJ1-1; D might be TRBD1 (5 bases). Germline V gene sequence: CDR1 SGHNT, CDR2 YYREEE (reference sequence). Trimming pared 4 bases from V and 4 bases from J, leaving 20 bases between. The CDR3 loop spans 16 amino acids.